Listed here are 14 T cell receptor beta chains from one sample, sequenced in a study of vaccination and CD4 T cells after COVID-19. No antigens are known for them. The Oncomine TCR Beta short-read assay sequenced DNA from cultured CD4+ T cells. Each CDR3 protein is one row after TCRdb ran MiXCR on the PCR reads. The sample consists of 12,000 or so distinct CDR3 sequences, more than 45% of them appearing once. Treatment noted: roughly 10-day PBMC culture with coronavirus spike peptide pools or control peptides (ViraFEST assay). The sequenced sample consisted of CD4+ T cells from blood, cultured in vitro. These receptors were taken from a human donor who had recovered from COVID-19.

The rearrangement uses TRBV20-1 and TRBJ1-2; unclear D gene. V gave up 3 bases and J gave up 2 bases, with 7 bases separating them. The CDR3 runs to 12 residues. Germline V gene data show CDR1 as DFQATT and CDR2 as SNEGSKA (reference sequence). This CDR3 is CSASSQNYGYTF. The CDR3 DNA reads as TGCAGTGCTAGTTCCCAGAACTATGGCTACACCTTC.

The rearrangement links TRBV27 to TRBJ1-6, with 7 bases matching TRBD1. The CDR3 sequence is 16 residues long. Germline loops: CDR1 MNHEY, CDR2 SMNVEV (reference sequence). The junction had 9 bases not matched to a gene; V was cut back by 7 bases and J by 3 bases. The CDR3 spells CASNSIRQGYNSPLHF. CDR3 nucleotides: TGTGCCAGCAATTCCATCCGACAGGGCTATAATTCACCCCTCCACTTT.

The gene calls are TRBV30 and TRBJ2-7; tentatively, D is TRBD1 or TRBD2 (6 bases each). CDR3 size: 15 residues. Germline V gives CDR1 GTSNPN, CDR2 SVGIG (reference sequence). The germline V and J ends were trimmed by 4 bases and 3 bases, with 19 bases remaining between them. CDR3 bases: TGTGCCTGGACTTCGGGGGCTAGCTGGGACTACGAGCAGTACTTC. Translating gives CAWTSGASWDYEQYF.

This clonotype was picked up one time. The chain uses TRBV5-1 and TRBJ2-2; 9 nucleotides align to TRBD1. CDR1 is SGHRS and CDR2 is YFSETQ in the germline V gene. V trimming: 7 bases; J trimming: 0 bases; junction bases outside the gene matches: 4. CDR3 length: 15 amino acids. In nucleotides, the CDR3 is TGCGCCAGCTCAACAGGGGGCACGAACACCGGGGAGCTGTTTTTT. This sequence encodes CASSTGGTNTGELFF.

The V call is TRBV20-1, the J call TRBJ2-2; 9 bases align to TRBD2. Germline trimming cut 4 bases from V and 1 base from J; bases unmatched to any gene: 7. The CDR3 has 16 residues. Looked up from germline, CDR1 is DFQATT and CDR2 is SNEGSKA (reference sequence). CDR3 in DNA: TGCAGTGCTACTAAACCTAGCGGGGTGAACACCGGGGAGCTGTTTTTT. Residues: CSATKPSGVNTGELFF.

J is TRBJ2-6 and V is TRBV15; 9 nucleotides agree with TRBD1. The germline CDR1 and CDR2 sequences are LNHNV and YYDKDF (reference sequence). This CDR3 is built from 18 residues. V dropped 4 bases and J dropped 0; count of bases not matched to a gene: 7. The CDR3 reads CATSIRDRVSSGANVLTF. CDR3 nucleotide sequence: TGTGCCACCAGCATTCGGGACAGGGTCTCCTCTGGGGCCAACGTCCTGACTTTC.

This chain uses TRBV24-1 with TRBJ1-5; no reliable D call. This CDR3 has 13 amino acids. Germline CDR1 and CDR2: KGHDR and SFDVKD. Deletions cut 7 bases from V and 4 bases from J, with 10 bases between. The CDR3 spells CATRSSLNQPQHF. The CDR3 DNA reads as TGTGCCACCAGGTCCAGTCTGAATCAGCCCCAGCATTTT.

The chain carries TRBV20-1 and TRBJ2-2; 9 positions match TRBD2. The length of the CDR3 is 15 residues. Losses at the gene ends were 6 bases for V and 4 bases for J; bases not matched to a gene: 9. Per the germline V gene, CDR1 is DFQATT and CDR2 is SNEGSKA (reference sequence). The CDR3 DNA follows: TGCAGTGCCCACCCGAGCGGGAGGCCCACCGGGGAGCTGTTTTTT. This translates into CSAHPSGRPTGELFF.

The rearrangement links TRBV5-1 to TRBJ2-5; a weak D match, TRBD1 (5 bases). Looked up from germline, CDR1 is SGHRS and CDR2 is YFSETQ. This CDR3 spans 12 amino acids. The V end lost 0 bases, the J end lost 7 bases, and 7 bases lay between the germline ends. The CDR3 nucleotides are TGCGCCAGCAGCTTGGGGCAGGGGACCCAGTACTTC. Its protein is CASSLGQGTQYF. Using reference TRBV5-1 and TRBJ2-5 for the parts outside the CDR3, the full variable domain is KAGVTQTPRYLIKTRGQQVTLSCSPISGHRSVSWYQQTPGQGLQFLFEYFSETQRNKGNFPGRFSGRQFSNSRSEMNVSTLELGDSALYLCASSLGQGTQYFGPGTRLLVL.

This clonotype occurred a few times. The J gene is TRBJ2-2, the V gene TRBV20-1, with D perhaps being TRBD1 or TRBD2 (5 bases each). CDR3 length: 13 residues. Trimming took 6 bases from V and 4 from J, leaving 12 bases between them. Germline assignment: CDR1 DFQATT and CDR2 SNEGSKA (reference sequence). This CDR3 reads CSAPAGATGELFF. The CDR3 DNA sequence: TGCAGTGCCCCCGCCGGGGCCACCGGGGAGCTGTTTTTT.

The chain uses TRBV7-8 and TRBJ1-1, with D possibly being TRBD1 (5 bases). CDR1 and CDR2 (germline): SGHVS, FQNEAQ. V was trimmed by 1 base and J by 1 base, leaving 7 bases between them. The CDR3 covers 14 residues. CDR3 nucleotides: TGTGCCAGCAGCTTAGTGGGGGGGAACACTGAAGCTTTCTTT. Its translation: CASSLVGGNTEAFF.

Here the CDR3 reads CSASSSAYEQYF. The CDR3 bases are TGCAGTGCTAGCTCCTCGGCCTACGAGCAGTACTTC. V usage is TRBV20-1 and J usage is TRBJ2-7; no reliable D call. The V gene's germline CDR1 is DFQATT and CDR2 SNEGSKA (reference sequence). V lost 3 bases to trimming and J lost 2 bases, with 8 bases between them. The length of the CDR3 is 12 residues.

V gene TRBV4-3 combines with J gene TRBJ2-5; 9 bases align to TRBD1. Trimming cost V 4 bases and J 4 bases; bases outside gene matches: 4. This CDR3 spans 14 amino acids. CDR1 and CDR2 from the germline V gene are LGHNA and YSLEER. The CDR3: CASSPETGGETQYF. CDR3 nucleotides: TGCGCCAGCAGCCCCGAGACAGGGGGAGAGACCCAGTACTTC.

This chain uses TRBV3-1 with TRBJ1-3; possibly TRBD1 for D (5 bases). Germline loops: CDR1 LGHDT, CDR2 YNNKEL (reference sequence). CDR3 size: 13 residues. The V gene lost 0 bases and the J gene lost 11 bases, with 11 bases spanning the gap. The CDR3 region is CASSQDGASPIYF. The CDR3 nucleotides are TGTGCCAGCAGCCAAGATGGGGCCAGCCCCATATATTTT.